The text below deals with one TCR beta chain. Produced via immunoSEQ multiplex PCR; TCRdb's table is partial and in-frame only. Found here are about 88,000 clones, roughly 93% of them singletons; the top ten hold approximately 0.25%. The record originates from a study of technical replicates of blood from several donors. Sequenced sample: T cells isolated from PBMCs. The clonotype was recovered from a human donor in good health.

This CDR3 reads CASSGQGAEQYF. The CDR3, as DNA: TGTGCCAGCAGCGGACAGGGCGCCGAGCAGTACTTC. The V call is TRBV9, the J call TRBJ2-7; TRBD1 matches 7 bases. Germline V gene sequence: CDR1 SGDLS, CDR2 YYNGEE. CDR3 size: 12 residues. V trimming: 3 bases; J trimming: 6 bases; junction bases outside the gene matches: 3.